Sequencing of this T cell receptor (beta chain) was carried out in a study of T cell changes during pregnancy in multiple sclerosis. Here immunoSEQ multiplex PCR was the method, and the copy in TCRdb shows in-frame clones only, minus some. This sample carries roughly 39,000 clones, over 90% of them seen once, and the ten largest clones take approximately 0.38%. The specimen comprised CD4+ T cells from peripheral blood mononuclear cells, sampled after pregnancy. The receptor comes from a female donor in good health, enrolled as a control in a pregnancy study.

The DNA for the CDR3 is TGCGCCAGCAGTGAGTCGGGGGGGAGGGAGACCCAGTACTTC. Protein: CASSESGGRETQYF. The chain uses TRBV10-1 and TRBJ2-5; the match to TRBD2 covers 7 bases. In germline, CDR1 is WNHNN, CDR2 SYGVQD (reference sequence). The CDR3 extends over 14 amino acids. V trimming: 0 bases; J trimming: 5 bases; junction bases outside the gene matches: 3.